This TCR beta chain was captured by sequencing in a study of radiotherapy plus CTLA-4 blockade in lung cancer. Study outcomes and limitations: According to reports, early shifts in blood T cell clones, alongside interferon-beta, forecast response most accurately.

Note on this clone: The antigen is undetermined.

CDR1 SGHRS and CDR2 YFSETQ come from the germline V gene. There are 16 residues in the CDR3. With V trimmed by 7 bases and J by 1 base, 10 bases remained unmatched. Profiling relied on immunoSEQ multiplex PCR, and the TCRdb table lists in-frame clones only, not all of them. The repertoire holds around 18,000 clones, roughly 88% seen once, with about 20% in the top ten. The chain has TRBV5-1 and TRBJ2-1, with 8 bases identical to TRBD2. Sequenced here: peripheral blood, sampled from a patient treated with radiotherapy plus ipilimumab. The TCR sequence derives from a human donor with non-small cell lung cancer whose response to radiotherapy plus ipilimumab could not be evaluated. The CDR3 coding sequence is TGCGCCAGCGCCGATCCTAGCGGGTCATCCTACAATGAGCAGTTCTTC. It specifies CASADPSGSSYNEQFF.